This T cell receptor beta chain was captured in a study of blood T cell repertoires in COVID-19. Original analysis: Reference gene primer amplification gave nucleated cell count estimates. Libraries were prepared by immunoSEQ multiplex PCR; TCRdb keeps only in-frame clonotypes and omits some of them. V and J calls and clone size are copied from that table; D and trimming were computed from the DNA. The sample yields approximately 90,000 clones, roughly 88% seen once. The CDR3 is 14 residues long. V shed 2 bases and J 2 bases; nucleotides not matched to a gene: 4. The germline gives CDR1 SGHNT, CDR2 YYREEE (reference sequence).

The V call is TRBV5-4, the J call TRBJ2-7, with 7 bases lining up with TRBD2. The sequence was collected from a human donor in a cohort sampled during active COVID-19. The specimen sequenced was peripheral blood. The CDR3 sequence: CASSFGGGTYEQYF. CDR3 nucleotides: TGTGCCAGCAGCTTCGGGGGAGGGACCTACGAGCAGTACTTC.